What follows are 20 T cell receptor beta chains derived from one specimen sequenced in a study of OX40 agonist ivuxolimab in advanced cancers. Measured with immunoSEQ multiplex PCR; TCRdb has only the in-frame clones, and not every one. The repertoire holds tens of thousands of clones, 89% seen once, with approximately 0.36% in the top ten. The source material was CD4+ or CD8+ T cells sorted from blood, sampled in a trial of the OX40 agonist ivuxolimab. All receptors derive from an adult with an advanced solid tumor such as melanoma, head and neck, liver or kidney cancer.

The chain joins TRBV5-4 to TRBJ2-5; D not resolved. The CDR3 totals 11 residues. V lost 4 bases, J lost 5 bases, and 6 bases lay in between. CDR1 SGHNT and CDR2 YYREEE come from the germline V gene (reference sequence). The CDR3 loop is CASSVGETQYF. The CDR3 bases are TGTGCCAGCAGCGTCGGGGAGACCCAGTACTTC.

The chain couples TRBV19 to TRBJ2-3, with 10 positions matching TRBD2. Losses at the gene ends were 9 bases for V and 7 bases for J; bases not matched to a gene: 16. This CDR3 comprises 16 residues. Germline V gene lookup returns CDR1 LNHDA and CDR2 SQIVND (reference sequence). DNA for the CDR3: TGTGCCAGCCGGGGGGATAGTAGCGGGGGGCACCATACGCAGTATTTT. Translating it yields CASRGDSSGGHHTQYF.

The chain is built from TRBV4-2 and TRBJ2-3; TRBD2 matches at 13 bases. The germline CDR1 and CDR2 sequences are LGHNA and YNFKEQ. Trimming removed 5 bases from V and 6 bases from J; junction bases left unmatched: 11. The CDR3 sequence is 17 residues long. CDR3 DNA sequence: TGTGCCAGCAGCTACACCGGGACTAGCGGGAAATCTGATACGCAGTATTTT. As protein: CASSYTGTSGKSDTQYF.

V is TRBV18 and J is TRBJ1-1; D gene unclear. Trimming left V 0 bases short and J 11 bases short, with 16 bases between. The V gene's germline CDR1 is KGHSH and CDR2 LQKENI. This CDR3 has 14 amino acids. CDR3 DNA: TGTGCCAGCTCACCACCGATCTTTCCGTTTGACGCTTTCTTT. Translating gives CASSPPIFPFDAFF.

The V gene is TRBV28, the J gene TRBJ1-5, with D hard to call. V shed 1 base and J shed 5 bases, with 3 bases lying between them. Germline V gene data show CDR1 as MDHEN and CDR2 as SYDVKM. The CDR3 has 12 residues. As DNA, the CDR3 is TGTGCCAGCAGTTTATCGGATCAGCCCCAGCATTTT. Protein sequence: CASSLSDQPQHF.

V usage is TRBV28 and J usage is TRBJ1-2, with D possibly matching TRBD1 (5 bases). Trimming shortened V by 7 bases and J by 7 bases, and 19 bases separated the two germline ends. CDR3 length: 14 residues. Germline V gene data show CDR1 as MDHEN and CDR2 as SYDVKM. The CDR3 sequence is CASTSQAGIGGYTF. The CDR3 DNA reads as TGTGCCAGCACCTCCCAAGCAGGGATCGGTGGCTACACCTTC.

V usage is TRBV5-1 and J usage is TRBJ2-1, with unresolved D. This CDR3 region has 12 residues. Germline V gene sequence: CDR1 SGHRS, CDR2 YFSETQ. V was cut by 0 bases and J by 7 bases, with 5 bases left in between. CDR3 nucleotide sequence: TGCGCCAGCAGCTTGGACTTAAATGAGCAGTTCTTC. It yields the protein CASSLDLNEQFF.

The J gene is TRBJ1-3, the V gene TRBV5-4, with 11 bases aligning to TRBD1. This CDR3 spans 14 amino acids. Germline V gene lookup returns CDR1 SGHNT and CDR2 YYREEE (reference sequence). The ends lost 4 bases at V and 6 bases at J; junction bases unmatched: 3. The CDR3 reads CASSRDRGKNTIYF. CDR3 nucleotides: TGTGCCAGCAGCCGGGACAGGGGGAAAAACACCATATATTTT.

J is TRBJ2-3 and V is TRBV15; 10 bases agree with TRBD2. CDR3 length equals 15 residues. From germline, CDR1 is LNHNV and CDR2 YYDKDF (reference sequence). V shed 6 bases, J shed 5 bases, and the junction held 8 bases outside the gene matches. CDR3 nucleotides: TGTGCCACCAGTAAGCGGGGGGGCCTTGGAGATACGCAGTATTTT. Amino acids: CATSKRGGLGDTQYF.

V is TRBV27 and J is TRBJ1-2, with D hard to call. The CDR3 is 14 residues long. Germline V gene sequence: CDR1 MNHEY, CDR2 SMNVEV (reference sequence). The ends were cut back, 4 bases at V and 5 bases at J, with 14 bases in the middle. The CDR3 DNA sequence: TGTGCCAGCAGTTCTCAATATCGGCGTTATGGCTACACCTTC. Residues: CASSSQYRRYGYTF.

This clone was detected once. This chain links TRBV5-1 with TRBJ2-7; D assignment may be TRBD1 or TRBD2 (6 bases each). The length of the CDR3 is 13 residues. The V gene lost 3 bases and the J gene lost 6 bases, with 13 bases spanning the gap. Germline CDR1 SGHRS, CDR2 YFSETQ. CDR3 nucleotide sequence: TGCGCCAGCAGCTCCAAAAGGGGGGCCGAGCAGTACTTC. This translates into CASSSKRGAEQYF.

V and J are TRBV9 and TRBJ1-5, with 7 bases fitting TRBD1. CDR1 and CDR2 (germline): SGDLS, YYNGEE. With 4 bases clipped from V and 7 bases from J, the junction kept 11 bases outside the gene matches. This CDR3 has 15 amino acids. For the CDR3, the DNA is TGTGCCAGCAGCCCACCAGGGGGTTTTCTCCAGCCCCAGCATTTT. This encodes CASSPPGGFLQPQHF.

This clone came up a few times. The CDR3 DNA reads TGTGCCAGCAGCTTAGATCCAGGGAAGAGAGGCAGCAATCAGCCCCAGCATTTT. Its protein is CASSLDPGKRGSNQPQHF. J is TRBJ1-5 and V is TRBV7-9; D might be TRBD1 (5 bases). V lost 1 base to trimming and J lost 1 base, with 17 bases between them. The CDR3 loop spans 18 amino acids. The germline V gene has CDR1 SEHNR and CDR2 FQNEAQ (reference sequence).

This clone was seen only once. The chain links TRBV11-2 to TRBJ2-3, with D possibly being TRBD2 (6 bases). The CDR3 length is 13 residues. Germline CDR1 is SGHAT and CDR2 is FQNNGV. V was trimmed by 6 bases and J by 2 bases, leaving 9 bases between them. The CDR3 sequence is CASRGGDTDTQYF. CDR3 nucleotide sequence: TGTGCCAGCAGGGGGGGAGACACAGATACGCAGTATTTT.

V gene TRBV28 combines with J gene TRBJ2-7; no firm D call. The V gene's germline CDR1 is MDHEN and CDR2 SYDVKM. V lost 6 bases, J lost 6 bases, and 15 bases lay in between. The CDR3 loop spans 13 amino acids. CDR3 nucleotide sequence: TGTGCCAGCAGCTCCTCCATAGTCTCCGAGCAGTACTTC. It yields the protein CASSSSIVSEQYF.

In its sample, this clone was seen once. The genes are TRBV7-9 and TRBJ1-3; no clear D gene. CDR3 length equals 16 residues. The V end lost 1 base, the J end lost 0 bases, and 10 bases lay between the germline ends. Germline loops: CDR1 SEHNR, CDR2 FQNEAQ (reference sequence). Here the CDR3 reads CASSLGSWNSGNTIYF. CDR3 DNA sequence: TGTGCCAGCAGCTTAGGGAGCTGGAACTCTGGAAACACCATATATTTT.

The gene calls are TRBV18 and TRBJ2-3; D tentatively reads TRBD1 or TRBD2 (5 bases each). Germline CDR1 KGHSH, CDR2 LQKENI. The CDR3 has 13 residues. Trimming left V 10 bases short and J 2 bases short, with 13 bases between. The CDR3, as DNA: TGTGCCACCTCGGGGCCCAACACAGATACGCAGTATTTT. Protein: CATSGPNTDTQYF. The entire variable domain, with the rest obtained from reference TRBV18 and TRBJ2-3, is as follows: NAGVMQNPRHLVRRRGQEARLRCSPMKGHSHVYWYRQLPEEGLKFMVYLQKENIIDESGMPKERFSAEFPKEGPSILRIQQVVRGDSAAYFCATSGPNTDTQYFGPGTRLTVL.

The chain recombines TRBV5-4 with TRBJ2-5, with TRBD1 matching over 9 bases. The germline gives CDR1 SGHNT, CDR2 YYREEE (reference sequence). The J segment lost 5 bases and the V segment lost 5 bases, leaving 13 bases of the junction unmatched. The CDR3 has 16 amino acids. In DNA, the CDR3 is TGTGCCAGCAGAACCACCTCGGGACAGGGAGGCGAGACCCAGTACTTC. This encodes CASRTTSGQGGETQYF.

This chain uses TRBV7-2 with TRBJ2-2; TRBD2 agrees at 7 bases. V shed 1 base, J shed 4 bases, and the junction held 3 bases outside the gene matches. Germline assignment: CDR1 SGHTA and CDR2 FQGNSA. CDR3 length equals 15 residues. CDR3 in amino acids: CASSLGGSGTGELFF. CDR3 bases: TGTGCCAGCAGCTTAGGCGGGAGCGGCACCGGGGAGCTGTTTTTT. Full variable domain (remainder filled in from reference TRBV7-2 and TRBJ2-2): GAGVSQSPSNKVTEKGKDVELRCDPISGHTALYWYRQSLGQGLEFLIYFQGNSAPDKSGLPSDRFSAERTGGSVSTLTIQRTQQEDSAVYLCASSLGGSGTGELFFGEGSRLTVL.

The chain recombines TRBV29-1 with TRBJ1-2; the match to TRBD1 covers 8 bases. The V gene's germline CDR1 is SQVTM and CDR2 ANQGSEA. Trimming took 7 bases from V and 3 from J; bases not matched to a gene: 7. This CDR3 comprises 13 residues. CDR3 sequence: CSGRQGQDYGYTF. DNA for the CDR3: TGCAGCGGCCGACAGGGGCAGGACTATGGCTACACCTTC.